This paragraph reports one T cell receptor beta chain. Its specific antigen is unknown. Qualities for individual bases were not recorded, and no much larger clone is one base off. Using the deep immunoSEQ assay, multiplex PCR amplified TCR CDR3 regions from genomic DNA. Genomic DNA extracted from each cell subset was distributed evenly over all wells of several immunoSEQ 96-well plates, and each plate served as one replicate. For unsorted PBMC, each replicate PCR was loaded with about 300 ng genomic DNA, equivalent to tens of thousands of T cell genomes. Ten immunoSEQ deep assay plates were used to sequence the unsorted PBMC genomic DNA. The purified libraries were quantified using a Qubit 3.0 fluorometer, sized with a Bioanalyzer 2100, and then quantified again using the KAPA Library Quantification kit. Each immunoSEQ 96-well plate was sequenced on its own single-read 150-cycle Illumina NextSeq 550 flow cell. The authors' pipeline ran thus. Because the immunoSEQ output included only junctional sequences and no quality scores, the filtering could not be the same as the filtering used for full-length reads. To assign V/J genes and CDR3, sequences were annotated using PyIR, a Python wrapper for IgBLAST v1.9, with IMGT germline references. Reads were filtered out if the reads had weak V/J assignments (E-value above 1e-6), no CDR3, stop codons, out-of-frame junctions, or ambiguous translated residues. V3J clonotypes were defined as sequences sharing the same inferred V gene, J gene, and CDR3 amino acid sequence. Percentage overlap between repertoires was computed as shared unique clonotypes divided by the size of the smaller repertoire. Richness of each repertoire was evaluated using RTK rarefaction, the Chao1 estimator, and Recon v2.1 estimates of unobserved clonotypes. TCRdb carries this immuneACCESS record with in-frame sequences only. Its versions omit some clonotypes, under half of them owing to an unresolved V gene in the studies checked, with the rest unexplained. The V and J calls and clone size come from that table; D and trimming were worked out from the DNA. The sample yields around 450,000 clones; roughly 77% were counted once. The ten largest make up about 12% of the sample.

Healthy HIV-negative adults with no recently reported acute infections or vaccinations were included as donors. Every donor was a Caucasian adult living in Nashville, Tennessee, USA. In the unsorted samples, 70 million to 90 million PBMCs were counted, and genomic DNA was extracted using the QIAamp DNA Blood Mini kit. Blood was collected by leukapheresis, and PBMCs were isolated by Ficoll-Histopaque density gradient centrifugation and then cryopreserved in liquid nitrogen vapor phase. From the cysteine up to the phenylalanine, the CDR3 has a length of 15 residues. The only DNA kept is the CDR3, 45 bases in frame from the first base. In the germline V gene, CDR1 corresponds to SGHDT and CDR2 to YYEEEE. V gives up 3 bases and J gives up 0 bases, and the segment between their germline ends measures 10 bases. This specimen belongs to a study of shared clonotypes between healthy human individuals (dated by TCRdb to about 2020). For the wider study: Three men and a couple of women, aged 18 to 49 years, made up the cohort. To estimate repertoire size and how much clonotype sharing occurs between individuals, the study deeply sequenced the blood TCR repertoires of roughly 5 healthy adults. Libraries were prepared and TCR repertoires were sequenced by different laboratories using diverse techniques, in order to increase sequencing depth and limit assay-specific biases. Each donor's leukapheresis produced roughly between about 0.85 and 10 billion PBMCs.

Study-level results and caveats: The genetic and exposure-history diversity represented was limited by the small number of donors. Pairwise subsampling led to the expectation that sequencing depth would affect the degree of clonotype sharing among donors. Sampling was restricted to blood, and TCR repertoires in tissues likely differ from the TCR repertoires found in blood.

Sequencing input: PBMCs. The sequence joins TRBV5-6 to TRBJ2-4; the D region possibly corresponds to TRBD2 (6 bases align). This clonotype was sampled from a woman aged 40 to 50 in good health. Some clones in this sample may be carry-over from other donors' samples. The CDR3 is CASSSLATAKNIQYF. The base sequence is TGTGCCAGCAGCTCCCTAGCGACAGCCAAAAACATTCAGTACTTC.